This TCR beta chain was profiled in a study of shared clonotypes between healthy human individuals. The study drew all its donors from Caucasian adults living in Nashville, Tennessee. The assay was carried out at the deep level. Assay used: immunoSEQ multiplex PCR; TCRdb lists only in-frame clones, some missing. The table includes about 480,000 clones, nearly 80% detected once. CDR1 LGHNA and CDR2 YSLEER come from the germline V gene. V was pared by 1 base and J by 0 bases, with 16 bases between. The CDR3 runs 19 residues. The specimen sequenced was PBMCs. This clonotype was sampled from a middle-aged woman in good health. Some clones in this sample may be carry-over from other donors' samples. The rearrangement links TRBV4-3 to TRBJ2-6, with D unresolved. This CDR3 reads CASSQGPHPGTSGANVLTF. CDR3 nucleotide sequence: TGCGCCAGCAGCCAAGGACCGCACCCAGGAACCTCTGGGGCCAACGTCCTGACTTTC.